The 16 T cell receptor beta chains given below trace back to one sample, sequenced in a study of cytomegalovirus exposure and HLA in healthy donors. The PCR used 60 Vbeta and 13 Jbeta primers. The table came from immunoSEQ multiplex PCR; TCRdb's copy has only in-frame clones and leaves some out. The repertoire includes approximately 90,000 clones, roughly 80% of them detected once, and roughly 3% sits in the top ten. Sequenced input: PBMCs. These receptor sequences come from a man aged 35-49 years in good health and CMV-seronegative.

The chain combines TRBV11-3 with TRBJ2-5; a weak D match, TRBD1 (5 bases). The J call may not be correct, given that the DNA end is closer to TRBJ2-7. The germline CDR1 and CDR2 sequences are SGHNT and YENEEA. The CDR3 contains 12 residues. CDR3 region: CASSFLGREQYF. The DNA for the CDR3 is TGTGCCAGCAGCTTTTTGGGGCGCGAGCAGTACTTC.

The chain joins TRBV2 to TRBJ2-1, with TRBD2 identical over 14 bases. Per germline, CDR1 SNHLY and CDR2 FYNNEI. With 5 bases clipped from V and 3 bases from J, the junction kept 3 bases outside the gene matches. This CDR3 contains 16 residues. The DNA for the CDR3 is TGTGCCAGCAGTTCGACTAGCGGGGGGGGCTACAATGAGCAGTTCTTC. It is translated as CASSSTSGGGYNEQFF. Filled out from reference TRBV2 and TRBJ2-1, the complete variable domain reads EPEVTQTPSHQVTQMGQEVILRCVPISNHLYFYWYRQILGQKVEFLVSFYNNEISEKSEIFDDQFSVERPDGSNFTLKIRSTKLEDSAMYFCASSSTSGGGYNEQFFGPGTRLTVL.

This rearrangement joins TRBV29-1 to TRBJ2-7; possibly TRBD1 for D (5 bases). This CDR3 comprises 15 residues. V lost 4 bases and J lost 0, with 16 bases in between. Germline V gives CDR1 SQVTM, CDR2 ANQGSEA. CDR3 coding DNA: TGCAGCGTTGTAAGGTTGGACACAACCTCCTACGAGCAGTACTTC. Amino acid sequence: CSVVRLDTTSYEQYF.

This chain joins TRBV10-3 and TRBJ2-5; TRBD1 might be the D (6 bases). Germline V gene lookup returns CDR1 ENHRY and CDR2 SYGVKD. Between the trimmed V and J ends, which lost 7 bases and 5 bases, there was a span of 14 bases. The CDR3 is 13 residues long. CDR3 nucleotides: TGTGCCATCACCTCAGGGGTCGAGGAGACCCAGTACTTC. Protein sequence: CAITSGVEETQYF.

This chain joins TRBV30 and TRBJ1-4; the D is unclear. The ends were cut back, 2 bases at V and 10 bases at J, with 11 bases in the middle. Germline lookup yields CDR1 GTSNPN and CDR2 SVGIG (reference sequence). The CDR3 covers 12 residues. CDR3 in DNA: TGTGCCTGGAGTCTGTTACGGGGAAAACTGTTTTTT. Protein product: CAWSLLRGKLFF. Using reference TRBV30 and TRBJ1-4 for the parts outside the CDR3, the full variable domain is SQTIHQWPATLVQPVGSPLSLECTVEGTSNPNLYWYRQAAGRGLQLLFYSVGIGQISSEVPQNLSASRPQDRQFILSSKKLLLSDSGFYLCAWSLLRGKLFFGSGTQLSVL.

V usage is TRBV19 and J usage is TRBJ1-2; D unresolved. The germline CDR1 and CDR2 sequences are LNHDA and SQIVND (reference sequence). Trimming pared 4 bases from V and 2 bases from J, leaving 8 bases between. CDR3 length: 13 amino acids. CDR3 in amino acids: CASSTQSNYGYTF. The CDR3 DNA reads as TGTGCCAGTAGTACCCAGTCGAACTATGGCTACACCTTC.

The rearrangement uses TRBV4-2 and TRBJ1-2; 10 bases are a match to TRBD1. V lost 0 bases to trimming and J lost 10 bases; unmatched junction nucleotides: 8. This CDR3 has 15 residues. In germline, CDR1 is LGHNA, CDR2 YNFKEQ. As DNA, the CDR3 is TGTGCCAGCAGCCAAGATGACAGGGGGCGCGGCGACTACACCTTC. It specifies CASSQDDRGRGDYTF.

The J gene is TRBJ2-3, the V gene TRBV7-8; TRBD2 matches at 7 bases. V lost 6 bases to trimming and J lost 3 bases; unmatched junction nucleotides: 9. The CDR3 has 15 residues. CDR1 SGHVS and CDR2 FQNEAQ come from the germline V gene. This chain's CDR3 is CASSIGRIRTDTQYF. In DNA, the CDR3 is TGTGCCAGCAGTATCGGGAGGATCCGGACAGATACGCAGTATTTT.

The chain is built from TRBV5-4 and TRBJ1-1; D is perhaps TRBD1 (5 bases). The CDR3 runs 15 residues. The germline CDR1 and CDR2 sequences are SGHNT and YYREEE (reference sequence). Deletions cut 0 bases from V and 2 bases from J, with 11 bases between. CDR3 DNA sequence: TGTGCCAGCAGCTTGGCGAAGGGACTCAACACTGAAGCTTTCTTT. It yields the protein CASSLAKGLNTEAFF.

The CDR3 coding sequence is TGTGCCAGCAGCTTAGACAGGGGCGAAAACTATGGCTACACCTTC. Its translation: CASSLDRGENYGYTF. V usage is TRBV7-2 and J usage is TRBJ1-2; 7 nucleotides line up with TRBD1. The CDR3 totals 15 residues. Germline V gives CDR1 SGHTA, CDR2 FQGNSA. With V trimmed by 1 base and J by 2 bases, 4 bases remained unmatched.

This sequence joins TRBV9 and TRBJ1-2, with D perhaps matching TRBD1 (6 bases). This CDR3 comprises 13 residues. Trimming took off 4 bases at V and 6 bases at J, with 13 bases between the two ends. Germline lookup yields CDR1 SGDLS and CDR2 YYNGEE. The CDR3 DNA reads TGTGCCAGCAGCCTTACAGGGATGGATGGCTACACCTTC. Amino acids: CASSLTGMDGYTF.

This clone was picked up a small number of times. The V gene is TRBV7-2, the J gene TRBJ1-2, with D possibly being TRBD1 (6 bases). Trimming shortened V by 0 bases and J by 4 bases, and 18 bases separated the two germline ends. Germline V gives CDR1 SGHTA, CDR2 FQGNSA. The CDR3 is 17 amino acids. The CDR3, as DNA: TGTGCCAGCAGCTTAGCGAACTTCCCAGGGGATATCTATGGCTACACCTTC. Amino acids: CASSLANFPGDIYGYTF.

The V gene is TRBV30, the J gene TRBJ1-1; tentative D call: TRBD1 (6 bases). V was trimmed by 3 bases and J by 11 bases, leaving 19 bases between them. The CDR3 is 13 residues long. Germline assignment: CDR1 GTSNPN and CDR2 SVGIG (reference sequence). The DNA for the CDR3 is TGTGCCTGGAGGAAAACAGGGACGGTGTATGCTTTCTTT. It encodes CAWRKTGTVYAFF.

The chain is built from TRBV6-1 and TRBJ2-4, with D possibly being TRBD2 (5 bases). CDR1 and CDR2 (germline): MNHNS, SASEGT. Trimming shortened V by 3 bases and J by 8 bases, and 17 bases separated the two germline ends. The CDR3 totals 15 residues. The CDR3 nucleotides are TGTGCCAGCAGTGATCCCGAGAAGAGGGTAGACATTCAGTACTTC. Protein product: CASSDPEKRVDIQYF.

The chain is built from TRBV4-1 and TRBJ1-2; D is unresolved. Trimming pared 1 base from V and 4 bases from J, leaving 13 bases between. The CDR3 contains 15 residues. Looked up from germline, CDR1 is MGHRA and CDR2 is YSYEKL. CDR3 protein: CASSQGSVSIYGYTF. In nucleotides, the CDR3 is TGCGCCAGCAGCCAAGGTTCCGTATCTATCTATGGCTACACCTTC.

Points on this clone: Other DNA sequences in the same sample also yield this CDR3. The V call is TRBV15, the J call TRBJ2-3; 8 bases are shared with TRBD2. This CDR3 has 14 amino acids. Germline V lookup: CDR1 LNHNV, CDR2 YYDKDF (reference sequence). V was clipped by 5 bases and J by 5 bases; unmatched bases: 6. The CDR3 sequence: CATSVTGGRDTQYF. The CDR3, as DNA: TGTGCCACCAGCGTAACGGGGGGGCGAGATACGCAGTATTTT.